This T cell receptor beta chain was found in a study of tumor T cells in aggressive B-cell lymphoma. Clones were sequenced by immunoSEQ multiplex PCR, and TCRdb holds only the in-frame ones, with some missing. The table shows approximately 11,000 clones, with about 89% occurring only once. This CDR3 region has 16 residues. In germline, CDR1 is MDHEN, CDR2 SYDVKM. J was trimmed by 5 bases and V by 4 bases; bases with no gene match: 10. The sequence came from an adult with diffuse large B cell lymphoma. Sequences were obtained from tumor tissue. The chain employs TRBV28 and TRBJ2-1; 8 bases are shared with TRBD2. The CDR3 here is CASSSPGVAGHNEQFF. In DNA form, the CDR3 reads TGTGCCAGCAGTTCGCCGGGGGTAGCGGGGCACAATGAGCAGTTCTTC. Based on the CDR3 plus reference TRBV28 and TRBJ2-1, the full variable domain is DVKVTQSSRYLVKRTGEKVFLECVQDMDHENMFWYRQDPGLGLRLIYFSYDVKMKEKGDIPEGYSVSREKKERFSLILESASTNQTSMYLCASSSPGVAGHNEQFFGPGTRLTVL.